This passage covers 8 T cell receptor beta chains from one sample sequenced in a study of T-cell reconstitution after alpha-beta-depleted transplantation in children. Unique molecular identifiers were incorporated when the TCRbeta library was constructed. TCRdb ran MiXCR on the PCR reads and lists one entry per CDR3 protein. The profile covers approximately 400,000 distinct CDR3 sequences, with approximately 11% appearing a single time and roughly 5.5% taken by the ten largest. The material sequenced was PBMCs from the stem cell graft donor, taken from the stem cell graft. The receptors here all came from a human donor who donated a stem cell graft to a child with acute myeloid leukemia.

The chain links TRBV5-1 to TRBJ2-7, with D perhaps matching TRBD1 or TRBD2 (7 bases each). Trimming removed 5 bases at V and 7 bases at J, with 19 bases between. The CDR3 has 14 residues. The germline CDR1 and CDR2 sequences are SGHRS and YFSETQ. The DNA for the CDR3 is TGCGCCAGCAGAAACAGGGGCCCCGGGAGGGAGCAGTACTTC. This sequence encodes CASRNRGPGREQYF.

This chain uses TRBV11-3 with TRBJ2-5; TRBD1 aligns across 8 bases. The V gene end was trimmed by 5 bases and the J gene end by 1 base; junction bases not matched to a gene: 9. Germline loops: CDR1 SGHNT, CDR2 YENEEA. The CDR3 runs to 16 residues. CDR3 bases: TGTGCCAGCAGCACCAGCGACAGGGGTGGCCAAGAGACCCAGTACTTC. Protein: CASSTSDRGGQETQYF.

A few counts support this clonotype. The chain is built from TRBV18 and TRBJ1-1, with D perhaps TRBD1 (5 bases). V was trimmed by 3 bases and J by 5 bases, leaving 13 bases between them. This CDR3 has 14 amino acids. CDR1 and CDR2 from the germline V gene are KGHSH and LQKENI. CDR3 sequence reads: CASSPGTNPTEAFF. CDR3 DNA: TGTGCCAGCTCACCGGGGACGAATCCTACTGAAGCTTTCTTT. The whole variable domain, remainder taken from reference TRBV18 and TRBJ1-1, is NAGVMQNPRHLVRRRGQEARLRCSPMKGHSHVYWYRQLPEEGLKFMVYLQKENIIDESGMPKERFSAEFPKEGPSILRIQQVVRGDSAAYFCASSPGTNPTEAFFGQGTRLTVV.

This clonotype has a handful of counts. This chain joins TRBV18 and TRBJ1-1; no firm D call. Germline V lookup: CDR1 KGHSH, CDR2 LQKENI. The CDR3 length is 14 residues. V lost 4 bases and J lost 0, with 9 bases in between. This CDR3 is CASSREAVNTEAFF. The CDR3 nucleotides read TGTGCCAGCTCACGGGAAGCGGTGAACACTGAAGCTTTCTTT.

This clonotype has at least ten counts. The V call is TRBV12-3 or TRBV12-4, the J call TRBJ2-3; 11 positions match TRBD2. V dropped 4 bases and J dropped 3; count of bases not matched to a gene: 3. The CDR3 loop spans 15 amino acids. CDR3 DNA sequence: TGTGCCAGCAGTTACTCTAGCGGGGGGACAGATACGCAGTATTTT. This encodes CASSYSSGGTDTQYF.

This clonotype was observed a handful of times. The chain links TRBV12-3 or TRBV12-4 to TRBJ1-2; the match to TRBD1 covers 7 bases. CDR3 length: 15 amino acids. With V trimmed by 6 bases and J by 4 bases, 11 bases remained unmatched. The CDR3 loop is CASRDKTGMGYGYTF. Here the CDR3 DNA reads TGTGCCAGCAGAGACAAGACAGGGATGGGCTATGGCTACACCTTC.

The chain recombines TRBV7-2 with TRBJ2-1; 12 bases align to TRBD2. The CDR3 is 12 amino acids. Germline V gene sequence: CDR1 SGHTA, CDR2 FQGNSA. The trim removed 7 bases at V and 13 bases at J, leaving 5 bases unmatched. CDR3 in amino acids: CASNQLAGGQFF. CDR3 bases: TGTGCCAGCAACCAACTAGCGGGGGGCCAGTTCTTC.

This clonotype was counted between two and nine times. V usage is TRBV4-1 and J usage is TRBJ2-2; 10 nucleotides match TRBD1. This CDR3 is built from 15 residues. V trimming: 3 bases; J trimming: 6 bases; junction bases outside the gene matches: 4. CDR1 and CDR2 from the germline V gene are MGHRA and YSYEKL. The CDR3 region is CASSHGTGVSGELFF. The CDR3 region has the DNA TGCGCCAGCAGCCACGGGACAGGGGTTTCCGGGGAGCTGTTTTTT.